This record looks at one T cell receptor (beta chain) sequence and its context. The assay was immunoSEQ multiplex PCR, and TCRdb's table has in-frame clones only and misses some. The sample gives about 20,000 clones, around 87% of which show up once; around 25% is in the top ten. The sample is drawn from a study of OX40 agonist ivuxolimab in advanced cancers. This CDR3 has 15 residues. The V end was cut by 0 bases, the J end by 0 bases, with 11 bases between. CDR1 SQVTM and CDR2 ANQGSEA come from the germline V gene. This material consisted of CD4+ or CD8+ T cells sorted from blood, taken in a trial of the OX40 agonist ivuxolimab. The sequence came from an adult with an advanced solid tumor such as melanoma, head and neck, liver or kidney cancer. V and J are TRBV29-1 and TRBJ1-1; no definite D call. For the CDR3, the DNA is TGCAGCGTTGAAGATCCGCGACACTTGAACACTGAAGCTTTCTTT. Its translation: CSVEDPRHLNTEAFF.